The 23 T cell receptor beta chains below all came from one sample that was sequenced in a study of T-cell reconstitution after alpha-beta-depleted transplantation in children. Preparation of the TCRbeta library was carried out with unique molecular identifiers. TCRdb processed the PCR reads anew with MiXCR; each CDR3 protein has one entry. The table lists tens of thousands of distinct CDR3 sequences, under 6.5% of them singletons, with under 35% in the top ten. This sample comprised PBMCs, mostly from graft donor cells, obtained 60 days after TCRalphabeta/CD19-depleted stem cell transplant. These receptor sequences come from a female patient aged 2-10 years who had a stem cell transplant for aplastic anemia, so the T cells may come from the graft donor.

This clonotype was seen repeatedly, ten times or more. The chain couples TRBV7-9 to TRBJ2-5; a possible D gene is TRBD2 (5 bases). Germline V gene data show CDR1 as SEHNR and CDR2 as FQNEAQ (reference sequence). With 10 bases removed from V and 5 bases from J, the gap between germline ends came to 11 bases. There are 11 residues in the CDR3. CDR3 amino acids: CAITRKETQYF. The CDR3 DNA is TGTGCCATCACTAGAAAGGAGACCCAGTACTTC. Using reference TRBV7-9 and TRBJ2-5 for the parts outside the CDR3, the full variable domain is DTGVSQNPRHKITKRGQNVTFRCDPISEHNRLYWYRQTLGQGPEFLTYFQNEAQLEKSRLLSDRFSAERPKGSFSTLEIQRTEQGDSAMYLCAITRKETQYFGPGTRLLVL.

This chain connects TRBV25-1 to TRBJ1-1; 9 nucleotides match TRBD1. J gave up 0 bases and V 6 bases, and 5 bases lay outside the gene matches. The CDR3 consists of 15 residues. CDR1 is MGHDK, CDR2 SYGVNS, per germline. The CDR3 DNA follows: TGTGCCAGCAGCGGGACAGGGCCAATGAACACTGAAGCTTTCTTT. As protein: CASSGTGPMNTEAFF.

This clonotype has ten or more counts. The chain joins TRBV6-6 to TRBJ2-1; 9 bases line up with TRBD1. Germline trimming cut 0 bases from V and 6 bases from J; bases unmatched to any gene: 0. The CDR3 runs 14 residues. Germline-derived CDR1 and CDR2 are MNHNY and SVGAGI (reference sequence). The CDR3 DNA reads TGTGCCAGCAGTTACTCGACAGGGGGCAATGAGCAGTTCTTC. This sequence encodes CASSYSTGGNEQFF.

This clonotype was counted ten times or more. The J gene is TRBJ2-1, the V gene TRBV28; D assignment may be TRBD1 or TRBD2 (6 bases each). In germline, CDR1 is MDHEN, CDR2 SYDVKM. V lost 2 bases to trimming and J lost 4 bases, with 15 bases between them. This CDR3 region has 16 residues. CDR3 DNA: TGTGCCAGCAGTTTAGGCCGAGGGGGGCTTTACAATGAGCAGTTCTTC. Protein sequence: CASSLGRGGLYNEQFF.

The table lists this clonotype with many counts. V is TRBV10-3 and J is TRBJ2-3; 16 bases fit TRBD2. This CDR3 has 19 residues. CDR1 ENHRY and CDR2 SYGVKD come from the germline V gene. Trimming took 3 bases from V and 5 from J; bases not matched to a gene: 11. The CDR3 sequence is CAISDGTSGRARRRDTQYF. Written as DNA, the CDR3 is TGTGCCATCAGTGATGGGACTAGCGGGAGGGCTAGGAGACGAGATACGCAGTATTTT.

In its sample, this clonotype was seen many times. The chain is built from TRBV20-1 and TRBJ2-3; D is unclear. This CDR3 region has 11 residues. V shed 5 bases and J shed 6 bases, with 9 bases lying between them. Germline loops: CDR1 DFQATT, CDR2 SNEGSKA (reference sequence). The CDR3 DNA sequence: TGCAGTGCTCCTAGGGTTGATACGCAGTATTTT. Protein sequence: CSAPRVDTQYF.

This clonotype occurred many times. The CDR3 protein is CATSRETTSGGRTLAKNIQYF. As DNA, the CDR3 is TGTGCCACCAGCAGGGAAACGACTAGCGGGGGGCGAACGCTAGCCAAAAACATTCAGTACTTC. The genes are TRBV15 and TRBJ2-4; 13 bases are a match to TRBD2. With V trimmed by 3 bases and J by 0 bases, 14 bases remained unmatched. The CDR3 runs to 21 residues. The germline CDR1 and CDR2 sequences are LNHNV and YYDKDF (reference sequence). Full variable domain (rest looked up from reference TRBV15 and TRBJ2-4): DAMVIQNPRYQVTQFGKPVTLSCSQTLNHNVMYWYQQKSSQAPKLLFHYYDKDFNNEADTPDNFQSRRPNTSFCFLDIRSPGLGDTAMYLCATSRETTSGGRTLAKNIQYFGAGTRLSVL.

The rearrangement uses TRBV7-9 and TRBJ2-2; 10 bases are shared with TRBD1. J gave up 5 bases and V 8 bases, and 5 bases lay outside the gene matches. CDR1 and CDR2 (germline): SEHNR, FQNEAQ (reference sequence). The CDR3 loop spans 14 amino acids. CDR3 amino acids: CASQGTGETGELFF. The CDR3 DNA reads as TGTGCCAGCCAGGGGACAGGGGAGACCGGGGAGCTGTTTTTT.

Many counts were recorded for this clonotype. The chain recombines TRBV25-1 with TRBJ1-4; TRBD1 agrees at 7 bases. The CDR3 loop spans 16 amino acids. The J segment lost 8 bases and the V segment lost 1 base, leaving 10 bases of the junction unmatched. The germline CDR1 and CDR2 sequences are MGHDK and SYGVNS. The CDR3 region has the DNA TGTGCCAGCAGTGAATCAAGTCGGACAGGTATCGAAAAACTGTTTTTT. The encoded protein is CASSESSRTGIEKLFF.

This clonotype showed up many times. The genes are TRBV3-1 and TRBJ2-1, with 9 bases lining up with TRBD2. There are 15 residues in the CDR3. Germline CDR1 LGHDT, CDR2 YNNKEL (reference sequence). The J segment lost 7 bases and the V segment lost 11 bases, leaving 15 bases of the junction unmatched. DNA for the CDR3: TGTGCCCCAACTGCTCGCGGGAGGGGTTTGAATGAGCAGTTCTTC. Amino acid sequence: CAPTARGRGLNEQFF.

This clonotype has just a few counts. CDR3 sequence: CASSLTRGNNEQFF. As DNA, the CDR3 is TGTGCCAGCAGTTTGACGCGGGGGAACAATGAGCAGTTCTTC. This sequence joins TRBV12-3 or TRBV12-4 and TRBJ2-1; 7 bases align to TRBD2. The CDR3 spans 14 residues. V was clipped by 3 bases and J by 5 bases; unmatched bases: 4.

In its sample, this clonotype was seen a few times. The chain has TRBV5-8 and TRBJ2-2, with D uncertain. Trimming removed 1 base from V and 2 bases from J, with 9 bases in between. Germline V gene data show CDR1 as SGHTS and CDR2 as YDEGEE. The CDR3 runs to 15 residues. This CDR3 is CASSLTGYNTGELFF. The CDR3 DNA reads TGTGCCAGCAGCTTGACGGGTTATAACACCGGGGAGCTGTTTTTT. The whole variable domain, filled in from reference TRBV5-8 and TRBJ2-2, reads EAGVTQSPTHLIKTRGQQATLRCSPISGHTSVYWYQQALGLGLQFLLWYDEGEERNRGNFPPRFSGRQFPNYSSELNVNALELEDSALYLCASSLTGYNTGELFFGEGSRLTVL.

This clonotype occurred many times. This chain uses TRBV29-1 with TRBJ1-1; possible D gene TRBD1, 5 bases. Germline V gene sequence: CDR1 SQVTM, CDR2 ANQGSEA. The CDR3 consists of 15 residues. The V end lost 0 bases, the J end lost 6 bases, and 17 bases lay between the germline ends. CDR3 in DNA: TGCAGCGTTGAAGAAGGTGGGACCGTTGACTCTGAAGCTTTCTTT. Translated, it gives CSVEEGGTVDSEAFF. Combining the CDR3 with reference TRBV29-1 and TRBJ1-1 gives the whole variable domain SAVISQKPSRDICQRGTSLTIQCQVDSQVTMMFWYRQQPGQSLTLIATANQGSEATYESGFVIDKFPISRPNLTFSTLTVSNMSPEDSSIYLCSVEEGGTVDSEAFFGQGTRLTVV.

Ten or more counts support this clonotype. This sequence joins TRBV7-9 and TRBJ2-1, with D perhaps TRBD2 (6 bases). The V end was cut by 4 bases, the J end by 4 bases, with 14 bases between. The germline V gene has CDR1 SEHNR and CDR2 FQNEAQ (reference sequence). This CDR3 has 15 residues. The CDR3 protein is CASSWDSLLYNEQFF. CDR3 coding DNA: TGTGCCAGCAGCTGGGACTCCCTACTGTACAATGAGCAGTTCTTC.

This clonotype was seen many times. The chain has TRBV29-1 and TRBJ2-3, with D possibly being TRBD1 (5 bases). The CDR3 totals 13 residues. Trimming pared 6 bases from V and 4 bases from J, leaving 14 bases between. Germline CDR1 and CDR2: SQVTM and ANQGSEA. DNA of the CDR3: TGCAGCGTCCTCCCTATGACAGCAGATACGCAGTATTTT. Its translation: CSVLPMTADTQYF.

This clonotype has a count of ten or more. The genes are TRBV29-1 and TRBJ1-2; D remains ambiguous. The CDR3 contains 12 residues. CDR1 SQVTM and CDR2 ANQGSEA come from the germline V gene. With 6 bases removed from V and 8 bases from J, the gap between germline ends came to 16 bases. CDR3 loop: CSVSSGLGGYTF. CDR3 coding DNA: TGCAGCGTCTCGTCCGGCTTAGGAGGCTACACCTTC.

The chain has TRBV3-1 and TRBJ2-5, with TRBD2 matching 12 bases. Trimming removed 0 bases from V and 5 bases from J; junction bases left unmatched: 7. Per germline, CDR1 LGHDT and CDR2 YNNKEL (reference sequence). This CDR3 is built from 17 residues. CDR3 protein: CASSQDFPSGRGETQYF. Written as DNA, the CDR3 is TGTGCCAGCAGCCAAGATTTTCCTAGCGGGAGGGGGGAGACCCAGTACTTC.

In its sample, this clonotype was seen a few times. The rearrangement uses TRBV19 and TRBJ2-1, with 8 bases aligning to TRBD2. Germline CDR1 is LNHDA and CDR2 is SQIVND (reference sequence). The CDR3 consists of 16 residues. The V gene end was trimmed by 3 bases and the J gene end by 2 bases; junction bases not matched to a gene: 6. The CDR3 protein is CASSIGGRNPYNEQFF. DNA for the CDR3: TGTGCCAGTAGTATTGGCGGGAGGAACCCCTACAATGAGCAGTTCTTC.

This clonotype was found a few times. The gene calls are TRBV28 and TRBJ1-2; D may be TRBD1 (6 bases). Germline assignment: CDR1 MDHEN and CDR2 SYDVKM. V was cut by 7 bases and J by 5 bases, with 14 bases left in between. This CDR3 is built from 13 residues. The CDR3 sequence: CASKEQGFYGYTF. CDR3 DNA sequence: TGTGCCAGCAAAGAACAGGGTTTTTATGGCTACACCTTC.

This clonotype was seen repeatedly, ten times or more. J is TRBJ1-6 and V is TRBV20-1; D may be TRBD1 (5 bases). V lost 0 bases, J lost 6 bases, and 6 bases lay in between. Germline V gene sequence: CDR1 DFQATT, CDR2 SNEGSKA (reference sequence). The CDR3 sequence is 13 residues long. The CDR3 DNA sequence: TGCAGTGCTAGAGATGGGGGTAATTCACCCCTCCACTTT. Protein product: CSARDGGNSPLHF.

This clonotype was seen repeatedly, ten times or more. J is TRBJ2-5 and V is TRBV7-9; possible D gene TRBD1, 6 bases. V was pared by 5 bases and J by 6 bases, with 22 bases between. Germline V CDR1 and CDR2: SEHNR, FQNEAQ (reference sequence). The CDR3 length is 16 residues. CDR3 coding DNA: TGTGCCAGCAGCCCCGTCAGGGGAATGGTGCAAAAGACCCAGTACTTC. It codes for CASSPVRGMVQKTQYF. Together with reference TRBV7-9 and TRBJ2-5, the CDR3 gives the full variable domain: DTGVSQNPRHKITKRGQNVTFRCDPISEHNRLYWYRQTLGQGPEFLTYFQNEAQLEKSRLLSDRFSAERPKGSFSTLEIQRTEQGDSAMYLCASSPVRGMVQKTQYFGPGTRLLVL.

V is TRBV5-1 and J is TRBJ2-7; 9 nucleotides agree with TRBD1. V lost 4 bases, J lost 5 bases, and 10 bases stayed unmatched. The germline CDR1 and CDR2 sequences are SGHRS and YFSETQ. CDR3 length: 15 residues. The CDR3 loop is CASSGYHRGRDEQYF. The CDR3 nucleotides read TGCGCCAGCAGCGGATATCACAGGGGGCGAGACGAGCAGTACTTC.

This chain links TRBV5-6 with TRBJ2-5; TRBD1 matches at 9 bases. V lost 2 bases and J lost 7; bases outside the gene matches: 9. The V gene's germline CDR1 is SGHDT and CDR2 YYEEEE. The CDR3 spans 15 residues. The CDR3 DNA is TGTGCCAGCAGCTTCCCACAGGGGGCGATCGGGACCCAGTACTTC. Encoded protein: CASSFPQGAIGTQYF. The full variable domain, completed using reference TRBV5-6 and TRBJ2-5, is DAGVTQSPTHLIKTRGQQVTLRCSPKSGHDTVSWYQQALGQGPQFIFQYYEEEERQRGNFPDRFSGHQFPNYSSELNVNALLLGDSALYLCASSFPQGAIGTQYFGPGTRLLVL.